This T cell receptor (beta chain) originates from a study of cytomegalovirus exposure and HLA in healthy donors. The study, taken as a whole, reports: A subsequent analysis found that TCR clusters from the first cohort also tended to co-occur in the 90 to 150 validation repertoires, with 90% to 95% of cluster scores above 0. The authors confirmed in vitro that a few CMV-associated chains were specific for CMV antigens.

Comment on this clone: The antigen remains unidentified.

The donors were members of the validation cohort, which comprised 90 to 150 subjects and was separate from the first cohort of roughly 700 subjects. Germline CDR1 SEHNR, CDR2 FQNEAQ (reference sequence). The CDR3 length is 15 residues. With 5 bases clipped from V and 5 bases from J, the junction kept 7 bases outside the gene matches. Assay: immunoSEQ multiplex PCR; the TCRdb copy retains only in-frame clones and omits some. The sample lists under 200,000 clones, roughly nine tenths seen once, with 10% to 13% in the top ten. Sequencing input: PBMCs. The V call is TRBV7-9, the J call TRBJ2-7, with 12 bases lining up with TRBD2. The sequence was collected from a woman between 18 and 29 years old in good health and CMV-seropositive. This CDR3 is CASSPGLAGLNEQYF. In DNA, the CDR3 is TGTGCCAGCAGCCCAGGACTAGCGGGACTGAACGAGCAGTACTTC.